The 18 T cell receptor beta chains presented below share a single source sample, sequenced in a study of shared clonotypes between healthy human individuals. Here immunoSEQ multiplex PCR was the method, and the copy in TCRdb shows in-frame clones only, minus some. Among under 1 million clones listed, over 90% were seen once. It was CD45RO-negative cells, positively selected for CCR7, that made up naive CD8 cells, with terminally differentiated effector memory CD45RA+ cells excluded. The source material was naive CD8+ T cells sorted from blood. These receptors originate from a man in his thirties or forties in good health.

V and J are TRBV28 and TRBJ2-7, with a tentative D call TRBD1 (7 bases). The CDR3 spans 14 residues. V was clipped by 3 bases and J by 6 bases, with 15 bases between them. Germline V CDR1 and CDR2: MDHEN, SYDVKM. The CDR3 protein is CASSFGPQGGEQYF. The DNA for the CDR3 is TGTGCCAGCAGTTTTGGACCCCAGGGGGGCGAGCAGTACTTC.

With respect to this clone: This sample also contains other DNA sequences that code for the same CDR3. V is TRBV4-1 and J is TRBJ1-2; D uncertain. The germline V and J ends were trimmed by 1 base and 0 bases, with 6 bases remaining between them. The germline V gene has CDR1 MGHRA and CDR2 YSYEKL. This CDR3 is built from 14 residues. The CDR3 spells CASSQVGTNYGYTF. CDR3 coding DNA: TGCGCCAGCAGCCAAGTCGGAACTAACTATGGCTACACCTTC.

V and J are TRBV4-1 and TRBJ1-5; 8 bases fit TRBD1. V dropped 0 bases and J dropped 7; count of bases not matched to a gene: 8. CDR1 and CDR2 from the germline V gene are MGHRA and YSYEKL. This CDR3 comprises 16 residues. This CDR3 reads CASSQEGGQASQPQHF. Written as DNA, the CDR3 is TGCGCCAGCAGCCAAGAAGGGGGACAGGCGTCCCAGCCCCAGCATTTT.

The chain employs TRBV6-5 and TRBJ2-7, with D unresolved. The germline V gene encodes CDR1 MNHEY and CDR2 SVGAGI. CDR3 length: 13 residues. The V end was cut by 4 bases, the J end by 3 bases, with 10 bases between. The CDR3 reads CASSLGIHYEQYF. For the CDR3, the DNA is TGTGCCAGCAGTTTAGGGATTCACTACGAGCAGTACTTC.

The chain couples TRBV18 to TRBJ1-5, with a possible D match to TRBD1 (6 bases). CDR3 length: 14 amino acids. Looked up from germline, CDR1 is KGHSH and CDR2 is LQKENI. V lost 3 bases and J 6 bases, leaving 12 bases between the germline ends. CDR3 DNA sequence: TGTGCCAGCTCACCTAACAGGGTTGCTCAGCCCCAGCATTTT. It translates to CASSPNRVAQPQHF.

The chain joins TRBV28 to TRBJ2-1; D gene uncertain. This CDR3 is built from 15 residues. The V end was cut by 3 bases, the J end by 5 bases, with 14 bases between. Germline V gene lookup returns CDR1 MDHEN and CDR2 SYDVKM. CDR3 residues: CASSFREITHNEQFF. DNA for the CDR3: TGTGCCAGCAGTTTTCGTGAGATAACTCACAATGAGCAGTTCTTC.

As regards this clone: One junction end does not reproduce the germline sequence, and a read error may be involved. The chain links TRBV7-7 to TRBJ2-1, with TRBD2 as a possible D gene (5 bases). This CDR3 is 17 amino acids long. Germline V gives CDR1 SSHAT, CDR2 FNYEAQ (reference sequence). The CDR3 loop reads CASSPRGADRYDNEQFF. CDR3 DNA sequence: TGTGCTAGCAGCCCTCGGGGAGCGGACCGTTATGACAATGAGCAGTTCTTC.

Concerning this clone: Other DNA sequences in the sample encode the same CDR3. This sequence joins TRBV27 and TRBJ2-3; D is ambiguous. Between the trimmed V and J ends, which lost 1 base and 0 bases, there was a span of 2 bases. The CDR3 has 13 amino acids. Germline V CDR1 and CDR2: MNHEY, SMNVEV (reference sequence). CDR3: CASSLLSTDTQYF. The CDR3 nucleotides read TGTGCCAGCAGTTTATTGAGCACAGATACGCAGTATTTT.

As DNA, the CDR3 is TGTGCCAGCAGTGAAGGACAGGGGAGACTTGGCTACACCTTC. This encodes CASSEGQGRLGYTF. V is TRBV6-1 and J is TRBJ1-2; 8 bases fit TRBD1. The CDR3 contains 14 residues. The germline gives CDR1 MNHNS, CDR2 SASEGT. The V and J ends lost 1 base and 7 bases, in that order; junction bases with no gene match: 5.

The chain employs TRBV10-2 and TRBJ2-5; a possible D gene is TRBD1 (6 bases). V lost 0 bases, J lost 5 bases, and 10 bases lay in between. CDR3 length: 14 residues. Germline V gene sequence: CDR1 WSHSY, CDR2 SAAADI. CDR3 region: CASSESTGWETQYF. CDR3 nucleotides: TGCGCCAGCAGTGAGTCAACAGGGTGGGAGACCCAGTACTTC.

The V call is TRBV19, the J call TRBJ2-1, with D unclear. The germline CDR1 and CDR2 sequences are LNHDA and SQIVND (reference sequence). There are 14 residues in the CDR3. The V end was cut by 4 bases, the J end by 4 bases, with 11 bases between. The chain's CDR3 is CASSKSLRYNEQFF. CDR3 nucleotide sequence: TGTGCCAGTAGTAAAAGTTTAAGGTACAATGAGCAGTTCTTC.

The chain has TRBV27 and TRBJ1-5, with 7 nucleotides matching TRBD1. Germline V gene data show CDR1 as MNHEY and CDR2 as SMNVEV (reference sequence). The CDR3 is 13 residues long. The V segment lost 5 bases and the J segment 7 bases; nucleotides outside the gene matches: 5. The CDR3 DNA reads TGTGCCAGCAGTGACAGGGTGGGGCAGCCCCAGCATTTT. Its protein product is CASSDRVGQPQHF.

V and J are TRBV6-5 and TRBJ2-4; tentative D call: TRBD2 (5 bases). Germline loops: CDR1 MNHEY, CDR2 SVGAGI. This CDR3 is 14 amino acids long. Between the trimmed V and J ends, which lost 6 bases and 0 bases, there was a span of 9 bases. The CDR3 bases are TGTGCCAGCAGATCGGGGTTAGCCAAAAACATTCAGTACTTC. Amino acids: CASRSGLAKNIQYF.

This chain's CDR3 is CASTIQGASNEQYF. CDR3 DNA: TGCGCCAGCACAATACAGGGGGCGTCTAACGAGCAGTACTTC. This chain joins TRBV10-2 and TRBJ2-7, with 9 bases aligning to TRBD1. Trimming removed 7 bases from V and 5 bases from J; junction bases left unmatched: 9. This CDR3 contains 14 residues. Germline CDR1 and CDR2: WSHSY and SAAADI.

The chain joins TRBV5-1 to TRBJ2-1; 9 bases are a match to TRBD2. After removal of 1 base from V and 8 bases from J, the junction contained 7 bases not matched to a gene. The germline V gene has CDR1 SGHRS and CDR2 YFSETQ. This CDR3 comprises 15 residues. The CDR3 is CASSLSVAGADEQFF. CDR3 bases: TGCGCCAGCAGCTTGTCGGTAGCGGGAGCAGATGAGCAGTTCTTC.

The rearrangement links TRBV7-9 to TRBJ2-7; no definite D call. This CDR3 has 16 amino acids. Germline V lookup: CDR1 SEHNR, CDR2 FQNEAQ (reference sequence). V was clipped by 1 base and J by 2 bases, with 15 bases between them. In DNA form, the CDR3 reads TGTGCCAGCAGCTTAGGTCGTCTAGATGGCCCCTACGAGCAGTACTTC. It specifies CASSLGRLDGPYEQYF.

V gene TRBV29-1 combines with J gene TRBJ1-3, with D possibly TRBD1 on 5 matching bases. Germline V gene sequence: CDR1 SQVTM, CDR2 ANQGSEA. The CDR3 is 15 amino acids. Trimming took off 1 base at V and 0 bases at J, with 10 bases between the two ends. DNA of the CDR3: TGCAGCGTTGAAGCTTGGGGGGACTCTGGAAACACCATATATTTT. Its protein is CSVEAWGDSGNTIYF.

This rearrangement joins TRBV4-1 to TRBJ2-1; 10 positions agree with TRBD2. The V and J ends lost 4 bases and 9 bases, in that order; junction bases with no gene match: 9. The CDR3 extends over 15 amino acids. CDR1 is MGHRA, CDR2 YSYEKL, per germline. The CDR3 coding sequence is TGCGCCAGCAGCCCTCTAAGCGGGAGGGCCATTGAGCAGTTCTTC. Protein sequence: CASSPLSGRAIEQFF.